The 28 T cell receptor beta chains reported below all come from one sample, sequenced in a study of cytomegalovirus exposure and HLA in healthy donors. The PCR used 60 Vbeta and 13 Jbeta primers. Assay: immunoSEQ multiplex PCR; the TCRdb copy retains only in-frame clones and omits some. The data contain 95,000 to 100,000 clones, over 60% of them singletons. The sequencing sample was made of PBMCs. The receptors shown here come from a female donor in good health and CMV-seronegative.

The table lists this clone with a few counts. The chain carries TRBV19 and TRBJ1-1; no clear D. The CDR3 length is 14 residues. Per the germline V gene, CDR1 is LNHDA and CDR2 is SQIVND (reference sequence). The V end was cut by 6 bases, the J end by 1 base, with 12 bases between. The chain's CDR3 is CASRHRRENTEAFF. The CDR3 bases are TGTGCCAGTAGGCACCGCCGGGAGAACACTGAAGCTTTCTTT.

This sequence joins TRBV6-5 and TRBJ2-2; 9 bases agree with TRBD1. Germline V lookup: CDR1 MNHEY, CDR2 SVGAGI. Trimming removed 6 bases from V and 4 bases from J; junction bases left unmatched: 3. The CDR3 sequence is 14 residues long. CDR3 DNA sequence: TGTGCCAGCAGACTACAGGGGGCCACCGGGGAGCTGTTTTTT. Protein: CASRLQGATGELFF.

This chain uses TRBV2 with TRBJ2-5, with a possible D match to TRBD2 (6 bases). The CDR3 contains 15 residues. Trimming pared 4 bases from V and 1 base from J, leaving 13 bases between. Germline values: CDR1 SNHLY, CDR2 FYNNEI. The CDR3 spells CASSGAGRPQETQYF. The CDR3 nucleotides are TGTGCCAGCAGTGGGGCGGGACGGCCCCAAGAGACCCAGTACTTC.

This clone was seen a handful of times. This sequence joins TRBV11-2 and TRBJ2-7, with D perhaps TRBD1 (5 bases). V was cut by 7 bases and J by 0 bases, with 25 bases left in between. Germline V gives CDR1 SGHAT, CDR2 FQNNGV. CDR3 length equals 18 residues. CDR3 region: CASNQGAGSGDSSYEQYF. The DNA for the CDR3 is TGTGCCAGCAACCAAGGGGCAGGGTCGGGTGACAGCTCCTACGAGCAGTACTTC.

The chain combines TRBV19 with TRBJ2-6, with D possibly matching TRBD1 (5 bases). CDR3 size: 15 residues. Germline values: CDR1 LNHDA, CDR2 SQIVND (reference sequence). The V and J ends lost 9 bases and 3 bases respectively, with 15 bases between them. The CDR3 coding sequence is TGTGCCAGCAGGGTAGCCAGCCGTGGGGCCAACGTCCTGACTTTC. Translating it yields CASRVASRGANVLTF.

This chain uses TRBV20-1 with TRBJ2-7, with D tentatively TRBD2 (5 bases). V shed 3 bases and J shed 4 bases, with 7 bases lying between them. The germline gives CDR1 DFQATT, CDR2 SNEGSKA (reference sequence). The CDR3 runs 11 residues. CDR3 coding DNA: TGCAGTGCTAGCGGGGAATACGAGCAGTACTTC. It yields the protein CSASGEYEQYF.

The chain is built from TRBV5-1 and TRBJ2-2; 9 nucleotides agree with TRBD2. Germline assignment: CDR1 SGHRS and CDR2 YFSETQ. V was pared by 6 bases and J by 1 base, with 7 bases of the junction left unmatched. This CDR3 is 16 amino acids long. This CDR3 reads CASTPLAGMNTGELFF. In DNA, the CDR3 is TGCGCCAGCACCCCTCTAGCGGGGATGAACACCGGGGAGCTGTTTTTT.

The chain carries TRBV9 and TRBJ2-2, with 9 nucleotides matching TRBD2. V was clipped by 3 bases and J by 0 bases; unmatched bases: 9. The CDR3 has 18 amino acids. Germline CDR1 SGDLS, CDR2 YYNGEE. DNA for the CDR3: TGTGCCAGCAGCGGGCTAACAGCTAGCGGGGCGAACACCGGGGAGCTGTTTTTT. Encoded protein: CASSGLTASGANTGELFF.

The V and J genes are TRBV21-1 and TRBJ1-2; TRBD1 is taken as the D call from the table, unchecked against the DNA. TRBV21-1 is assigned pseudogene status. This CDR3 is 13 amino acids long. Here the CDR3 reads CASSTTTGQGYTF. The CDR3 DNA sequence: TGTGCCAGCAGCACGACGACAGGGCAAGGCTACACCTTC.

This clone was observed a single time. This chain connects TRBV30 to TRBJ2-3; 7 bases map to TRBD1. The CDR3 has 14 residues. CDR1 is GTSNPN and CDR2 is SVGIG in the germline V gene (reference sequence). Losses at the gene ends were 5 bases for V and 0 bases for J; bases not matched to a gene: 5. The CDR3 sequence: CAWGPGQSTDTQYF. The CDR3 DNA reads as TGTGCCTGGGGCCCGGGACAGAGCACAGATACGCAGTATTTT.

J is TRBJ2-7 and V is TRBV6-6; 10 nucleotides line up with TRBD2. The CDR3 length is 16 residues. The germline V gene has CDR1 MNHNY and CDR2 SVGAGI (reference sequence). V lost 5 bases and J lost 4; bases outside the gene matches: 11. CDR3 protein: CASSHETGLAYYEQYF. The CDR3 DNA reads TGTGCCAGCAGTCACGAAACGGGACTAGCGTATTACGAGCAGTACTTC.

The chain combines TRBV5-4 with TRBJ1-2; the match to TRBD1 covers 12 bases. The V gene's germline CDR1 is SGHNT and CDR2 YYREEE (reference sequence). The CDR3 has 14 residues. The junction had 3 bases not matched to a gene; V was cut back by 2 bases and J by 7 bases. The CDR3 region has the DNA TGTGCCAGCAGCTTTGGGACAGGGGGCCGTGGCTACACCTTC. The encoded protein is CASSFGTGGRGYTF.

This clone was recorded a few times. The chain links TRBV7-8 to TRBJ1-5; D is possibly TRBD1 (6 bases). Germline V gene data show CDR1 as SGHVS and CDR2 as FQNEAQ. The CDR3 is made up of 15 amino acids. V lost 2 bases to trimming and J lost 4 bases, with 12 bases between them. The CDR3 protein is CASSLMPTGNQPQHF. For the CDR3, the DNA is TGTGCCAGCAGCTTAATGCCTACAGGGAATCAGCCCCAGCATTTT.

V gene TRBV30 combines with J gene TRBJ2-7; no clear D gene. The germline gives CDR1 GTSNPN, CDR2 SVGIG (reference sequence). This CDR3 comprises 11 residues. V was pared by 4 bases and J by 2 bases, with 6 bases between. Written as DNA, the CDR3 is TGTGCCTGGATCCAGGCCTACGAGCAGTACTTC. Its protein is CAWIQAYEQYF.

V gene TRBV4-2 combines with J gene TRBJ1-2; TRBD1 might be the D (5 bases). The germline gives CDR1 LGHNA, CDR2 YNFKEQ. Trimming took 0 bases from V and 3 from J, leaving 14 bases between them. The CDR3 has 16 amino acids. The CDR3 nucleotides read TGTGCCAGCAGCCAAGATGTAATGGCACAGGACTATGGCTACACCTTC. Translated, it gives CASSQDVMAQDYGYTF.

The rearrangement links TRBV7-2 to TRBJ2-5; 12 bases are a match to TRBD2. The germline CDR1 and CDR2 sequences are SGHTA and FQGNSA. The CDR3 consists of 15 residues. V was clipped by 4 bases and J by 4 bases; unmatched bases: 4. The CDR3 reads CASSSGLAGTETQYF. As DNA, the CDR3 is TGTGCCAGCAGCTCAGGACTAGCGGGAACAGAGACCCAGTACTTC.

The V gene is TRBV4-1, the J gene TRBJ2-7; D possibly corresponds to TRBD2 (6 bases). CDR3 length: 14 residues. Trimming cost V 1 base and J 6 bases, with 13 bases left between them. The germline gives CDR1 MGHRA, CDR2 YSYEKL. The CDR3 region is CASSQVGFGSEQYF. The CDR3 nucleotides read TGCGCCAGCAGCCAAGTTGGGTTCGGGAGCGAGCAGTACTTC.

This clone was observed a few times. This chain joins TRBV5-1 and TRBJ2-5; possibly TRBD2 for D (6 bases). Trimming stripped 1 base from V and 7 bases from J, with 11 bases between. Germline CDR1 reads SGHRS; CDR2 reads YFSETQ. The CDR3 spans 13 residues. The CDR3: CASSLPGRGTQYF. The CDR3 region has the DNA TGCGCCAGCAGCTTGCCAGGGCGGGGGACCCAGTACTTC.

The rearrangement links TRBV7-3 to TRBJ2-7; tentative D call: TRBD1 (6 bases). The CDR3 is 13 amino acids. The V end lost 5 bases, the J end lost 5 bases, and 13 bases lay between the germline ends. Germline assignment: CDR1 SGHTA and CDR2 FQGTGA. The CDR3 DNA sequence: TGTGCCAGCAGCGTACAGGGTCACAACGAGCAGTACTTC. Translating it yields CASSVQGHNEQYF.

The CDR3 bases are TGTGCCAGCAGCAAAAGGGGTAGCCAGCACAATGAGCAGTTCTTC. This sequence encodes CASSKRGSQHNEQFF. V and J are TRBV21-1 and TRBJ2-1; the table calls TRBD1, which could not be checked here. TRBV21-1 is marked as a pseudogene. The CDR3 spans 15 residues.

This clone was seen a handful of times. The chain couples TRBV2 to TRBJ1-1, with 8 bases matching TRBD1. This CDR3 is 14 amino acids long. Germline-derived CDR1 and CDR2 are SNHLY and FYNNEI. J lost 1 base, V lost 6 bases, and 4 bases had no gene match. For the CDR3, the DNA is TGTGCCAGCAGGGAAACAGGGGGGAACACTGAAGCTTTCTTT. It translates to CASRETGGNTEAFF.

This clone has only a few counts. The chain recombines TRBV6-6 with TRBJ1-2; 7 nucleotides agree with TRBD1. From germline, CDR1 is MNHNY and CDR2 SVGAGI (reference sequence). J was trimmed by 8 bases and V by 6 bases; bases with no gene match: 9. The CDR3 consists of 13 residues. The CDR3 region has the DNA TGTGCCAGCAGCAACAGGGGTTTGGGCGGCTACACCTTC. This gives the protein CASSNRGLGGYTF.

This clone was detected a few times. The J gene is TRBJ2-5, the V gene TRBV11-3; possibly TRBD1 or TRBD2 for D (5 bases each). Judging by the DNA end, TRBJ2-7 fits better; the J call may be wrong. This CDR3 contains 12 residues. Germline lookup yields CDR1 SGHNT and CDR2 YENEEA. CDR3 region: CASSFLGGEQYF. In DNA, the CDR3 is TGTGCCAGCAGCTTTCTTGGGGGCGAGCAGTACTTC.

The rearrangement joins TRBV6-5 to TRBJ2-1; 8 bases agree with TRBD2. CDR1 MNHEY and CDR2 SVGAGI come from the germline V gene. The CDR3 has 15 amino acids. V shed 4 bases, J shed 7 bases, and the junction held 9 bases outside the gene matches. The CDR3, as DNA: TGTGCCAGCAGTTCCCCGCGGGGGGAGAGGAATGAGCAGTTCTTC. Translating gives CASSSPRGERNEQFF.

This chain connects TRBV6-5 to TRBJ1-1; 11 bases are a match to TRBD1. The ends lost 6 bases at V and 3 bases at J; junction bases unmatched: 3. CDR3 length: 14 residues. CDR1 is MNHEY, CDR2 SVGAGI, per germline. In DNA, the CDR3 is TGTGCCAGCAGACGGGGACAGGGGGACACTGAAGCTTTCTTT. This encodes CASRRGQGDTEAFF.

The CDR3 sequence is CASSLADVTERNSPLHF. Written as DNA, the CDR3 is TGTGCCAGCAGCTTAGCGGATGTGACAGAACGTAATTCACCCCTCCACTTT. The chain uses TRBV7-9 and TRBJ1-6, with D perhaps TRBD1 (5 bases). V dropped 0 bases and J dropped 6 bases, with 15 bases sitting between them. Germline V gives CDR1 SEHNR, CDR2 FQNEAQ (reference sequence). The CDR3 runs to 17 residues.

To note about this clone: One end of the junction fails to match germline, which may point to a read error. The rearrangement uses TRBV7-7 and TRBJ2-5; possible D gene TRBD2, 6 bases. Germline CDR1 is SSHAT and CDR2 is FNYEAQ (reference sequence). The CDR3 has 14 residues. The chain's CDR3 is CASSLGLAQETQYF. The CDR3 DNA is TGTGCTAGCAGCTTGGGCCTAGCGCAAGAGACCCAGTACTTC.

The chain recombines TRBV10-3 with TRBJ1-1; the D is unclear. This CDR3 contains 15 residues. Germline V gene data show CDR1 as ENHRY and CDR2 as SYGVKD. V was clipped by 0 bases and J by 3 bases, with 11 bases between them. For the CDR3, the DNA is TGTGCCATCAGTGAGTCGAATACGAGGGACACTGAAGCTTTCTTT. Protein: CAISESNTRDTEAFF.